This entry describes one TCR beta chain. Its specificity is not known. The data stem from a study of identical twins. Study-wide results and caveats: Findings came from cross-sectional statistics, without long-term follow-up of donors. Weaker excess sharing between twins was seen in beta out-of-frame sequences. Carriage of fewer insertions was seen in abundant cord blood beta clonotypes, whereas memory repertoires showed none.

TCRdb redid the calling of the 5' RACE reads with MiXCR, one entry per CDR3 protein. The sample holds 1.5 million or so distinct CDR3 sequences, 25% to 35% seen once. With no exceptions, donors were healthy Caucasians. The J segment lost 1 base and the V segment lost 3 bases, leaving 5 bases of the junction unmatched. CDR3 length: 15 amino acids. In germline, CDR1 is MNHNS, CDR2 SASEGT. The specimen was cord blood. The chain couples TRBV6-1 to TRBJ1-1; 7 nucleotides align to TRBD1. The receptor's source is a newborn girl in good health. The CDR3 region is CASSDRGTANTEAFF. The CDR3 bases are TGTGCCAGCAGTGATCGTGGGACAGCGAACACTGAAGCTTTCTTT.